This TCR beta chain was documented in a study of blood T cell repertoires in COVID-19. Study details: Spain, Italy and the United States supplied samples that represented acute and convalescent COVID-19. T cells, B-cell-depleted T cells, or PBMCs provided the cDNA or gDNA that served as material.

CDR1 SGHTA and CDR2 FQGNSA come from the germline V gene. The CDR3 has 16 residues. V trimming: 3 bases; J trimming: 1 base; junction bases outside the gene matches: 6. In the source study's methods: For nucleated cells, counts were estimated from reference gene primer amplification. Libraries were prepared by immunoSEQ multiplex PCR; TCRdb keeps only in-frame clonotypes and omits some of them. V and J calls and clone size are given by that table; D and trimming were obtained from the DNA. In the table there are under 350,000 clones, 86% of which are singletons. This sequence was found in a woman between 40 and 55 years old with acute COVID-19. The chain has TRBV7-2 and TRBJ2-3; the match to TRBD1 covers 8 bases. Sequenced: PBMCs or T cells enriched from blood (not recorded which). CDR3: CASSFPWTGRTDTQYF. CDR3 coding DNA: TGTGCCAGCAGCTTCCCCTGGACAGGGCGCACAGATACGCAGTATTTT.